Below are 3 T cell receptor beta chains sequenced from a single sample in a study of OX40 agonist ivuxolimab in advanced cancers. Library preparation was by the immunoSEQ multiplex PCR assay. Imported from immuneACCESS, the table was reduced by TCRdb to in-frame sequences with V and J called. These copies leave out some clones; in studies compared against another copy, an unresolved V gene accounts for under half, and the cause of the remainder is not known. The sample records roughly 13,000 clones, just under 90% of which are singletons. The ten most abundant clones make up 6.5% to 8.5% of the sample. Sequenced here: CD4+ or CD8+ T cells sorted from blood, sampled in a trial of the OX40 agonist ivuxolimab. Receptor source: an adult with an advanced solid tumor such as melanoma, head and neck, liver or kidney cancer.

The sample holds one count of this clone. The chain employs TRBV5-1 and TRBJ2-5; 9 bases map to TRBD1. With 4 bases clipped from V and 5 bases from J, the junction kept 6 bases outside the gene matches. The CDR3 covers 14 residues. The germline V gene has CDR1 SGHRS and CDR2 YFSETQ. CDR3 sequence (DNA): TGCGCCAGCAGCCGTACAGGGGGCGGGGAGACCCAGTACTTC. Translation: CASSRTGGGETQYF.

The gene calls are TRBV6-5 and TRBJ1-1; D call uncertain. Germline V CDR1 and CDR2: MNHEY, SVGAGI. The CDR3 is 14 amino acids. With 2 bases removed from V and 1 base from J, the gap between germline ends came to 8 bases. Here the CDR3 reads CASSYTDKNTEAFF. Written as DNA, the CDR3 is TGTGCCAGCAGTTACACCGACAAGAACACTGAAGCTTTCTTT.

The CDR3 spells CSVMADTEAFF. In nucleotides, the CDR3 is TGCAGTGTCATGGCGGACACTGAAGCTTTCTTT. The chain combines TRBV20-1 with TRBJ1-1; no definite D call. Germline CDR1 reads DFQATT; CDR2 reads SNEGSKA (reference sequence). The CDR3 length is 11 residues. The V end lost 7 bases, the J end lost 3 bases, and 9 bases lay between the germline ends.